This passage covers 25 T cell receptor beta chains from one sample sequenced in a study of synovial regulatory T cells in juvenile arthritis. Using immunoSEQ multiplex PCR, the repertoire was profiled, and TCRdb retains in-frame clones only, with some absent. This listing includes about 10,000 clones. The specimen was Treg cells from blood. Subset indicated: remaining (HLA-DR-negative) circulating blood Treg cells. The source of these receptors is a donor younger than 30 with juvenile idiopathic arthritis.

The chain recombines TRBV4-1 with TRBJ2-4; TCRdb reports TRBD2, a call that lacks DNA to check it against. The CDR3 consists of 14 residues. No DNA is given. CDR1 MGHRA and CDR2 YSYEKL come from the germline V gene. This CDR3 reads CASSQDRTKIIQYF.

CDR3 residues: CASSFYSNEQFF. This chain uses TRBV7-2 with TRBJ2-1; TCRdb lists TRBD2, though no DNA is available to test this call. The CDR3 covers 12 residues. Nucleotide data are not available. Germline CDR1 reads SGHTA; CDR2 reads FQGNSA.

The chain employs TRBV9 and TRBJ2-7. Germline values: CDR1 SGDLS, CDR2 YYNGEE. This CDR3 is built from 15 residues. Only the protein is available. The CDR3 protein is CASSGGGAGGYEQYF.

The chain is built from TRBV5-1 and TRBJ1-2; TCRdb selects TRBD1, and the lack of DNA leaves this call unchecked. The CDR3 is 15 amino acids. Only the protein is available. The germline V gene encodes CDR1 SGHRS and CDR2 YFSETQ. The CDR3: CASSWDVLQGYGYTF. The complete variable domain, with remaining parts taken from reference TRBV5-1 and TRBJ1-2, reads KAGVTQTPRYLIKTRGQQVTLSCSPISGHRSVSWYQQTPGQGLQFLFEYFSETQRNKGNFPGRFSGRQFSNSRSEMNVSTLELGDSALYLCASSWDVLQGYGYTFGSGTRLTVV.

The gene calls are TRBV6-1 and TRBJ2-7; the D call of TRBD1 rests on TCRdb alone, since no DNA is present to check it. Per germline, CDR1 MNHNS and CDR2 SASEGT. The CDR3 runs 15 residues. The nucleotide record is missing. The CDR3 sequence is CASSEAGHASYEQYF.

The chain combines TRBV10-3 with TRBJ1-2; lacking DNA, the TRBD1 call made by TCRdb goes unchecked. CDR1 is ENHRY, CDR2 SYGVKD, per germline. CDR3 length: 14 amino acids. No DNA was logged. CDR3 in amino acids: CATQARAYGYGYTF.

This chain uses TRBV27 with TRBJ1-1. Germline loops: CDR1 MNHEY, CDR2 SMNVEV (reference sequence). The CDR3 is 16 residues long. No DNA is given. The CDR3 is CASSLWRGSMNTEAFF.

J is TRBJ1-6 and V is TRBV30. Germline V gene lookup returns CDR1 GTSNPN and CDR2 SVGIG (reference sequence). The CDR3 has 9 amino acids. The entry carries no DNA sequence. The CDR3 loop reads CAGDSPLHF.

V and J are TRBV5-1 and TRBJ1-2; without DNA, the TCRdb call of TRBD1 cannot be checked. Germline values: CDR1 SGHRS, CDR2 YFSETQ. This CDR3 region has 14 residues. The DNA sequence is not available. CDR3 sequence reads: CASSLGQNNYGYTF.

The chain joins TRBV20-1 to TRBJ2-3; TCRdb's D gene call, TRBD2, goes unchecked for lack of DNA. The CDR3 spans 11 residues. No DNA appears here. CDR1 is DFQATT, CDR2 SNEGSKA, per germline (reference sequence). CDR3 loop: CSARFAGGPVF.

This rearrangement joins TRBV5-6 to TRBJ2-6; the TCRdb D gene call, TRBD2, has no DNA to confirm it. This CDR3 has 16 residues. No DNA appears here. Germline CDR1 reads SGHDT; CDR2 reads YYEEEE. CDR3: CASSYYAISGANVLTF.

The CDR3 sequence: CASSLGGLNTEAFF. J is TRBJ1-1 and V is TRBV5-6. Germline V gives CDR1 SGHDT, CDR2 YYEEEE. This CDR3 contains 14 residues. Only the protein is on record.

The rearrangement joins TRBV5-6 to TRBJ1-3. CDR1 is SGHDT and CDR2 is YYEEEE in the germline V gene. CDR3 length: 14 residues. Only the protein sequence is given. The CDR3 sequence: CASSSPDGRDTIYF. Combining the CDR3 with reference TRBV5-6 and TRBJ1-3 gives the whole variable domain DAGVTQSPTHLIKTRGQQVTLRCSPKSGHDTVSWYQQALGQGPQFIFQYYEEEERQRGNFPDRFSGHQFPNYSSELNVNALLLGDSALYLCASSSPDGRDTIYFGEGSWLTVV.

This chain links TRBV2 with TRBJ1-5; the TCRdb call, TRBD1, lacks DNA for checking. Germline CDR1 SNHLY, CDR2 FYNNEI. CDR3 size: 14 residues. The DNA is unrecorded. The CDR3: CASSLTGGVRPQHF.

The rearrangement joins TRBV19 to TRBJ1-1; TCRdb lists TRBD1, though no DNA is available to test this call. Germline V CDR1 and CDR2: LNHDA, SQIVND (reference sequence). The CDR3 covers 18 residues. The nucleotide record is missing. The CDR3 reads CASRHTGTGRPMNTEAFF.

V is TRBV6-6 and J is TRBJ2-1. The CDR3 has 13 amino acids. DNA is not recorded here. Germline V gene data show CDR1 as MNHNY and CDR2 as SVGAGI (reference sequence). CDR3 residues: CASSDQRWNEQFF.

This chain connects TRBV4-1 to TRBJ1-2; without DNA, the TCRdb call of TRBD1 cannot be checked. This CDR3 contains 17 residues. Only the protein sequence is given. Per the germline V gene, CDR1 is MGHRA and CDR2 is YSYEKL. CDR3 sequence reads: CASSQARRTGLGYGYTF.

The chain links TRBV25-1 to TRBJ1-2. This CDR3 contains 15 residues. The entry carries no DNA sequence. Germline V CDR1 and CDR2: MGHDK, SYGVNS. CDR3: CASSFASAPRGGYTF.

The CDR3 spells CASDQGTGELFF. The chain has TRBV5-6 and TRBJ2-2; the TCRdb call, TRBD1, lacks DNA for checking. The V gene's germline CDR1 is SGHDT and CDR2 YYEEEE. The CDR3 runs to 12 residues. No DNA is listed.

The chain joins TRBV5-1 to TRBJ1-1. CDR1 is SGHRS and CDR2 is YFSETQ in the germline V gene. The CDR3 extends over 15 amino acids. The record lacks a DNA sequence. The CDR3 region is CASSLVHAGNTEAFF.

This chain joins TRBV4-1 and TRBJ1-2; TCRdb returns TRBD1, unconfirmable since there is no DNA. Germline V gene data show CDR1 as MGHRA and CDR2 as YSYEKL. This CDR3 has 13 residues. No DNA was logged. CDR3 amino acids: CASSQPTEYGYTF.

This CDR3 reads CASGTRTSSTGELFF. The V gene is TRBV12-5, the J gene TRBJ2-2; TCRdb lists TRBD2, though no DNA is available to test this call. The CDR3 covers 15 residues. There is no recorded DNA. The germline V gene encodes CDR1 LGHNT and CDR2 FRNRAP.

The chain couples TRBV7-2 to TRBJ1-6; as DNA is missing, the TRBD1 call by TCRdb cannot be tested. In germline, CDR1 is SGHTA, CDR2 FQGNSA. The CDR3 runs 15 residues. The coding DNA is unavailable. The CDR3 loop reads CASTKGQQGRAPLHF.

This rearrangement joins TRBV18 to TRBJ2-7. Germline CDR1 reads KGHSH; CDR2 reads LQKENI. The CDR3 extends over 14 amino acids. No coding sequence is recorded. CDR3 sequence: CASSLQTGSYEQYF.

The chain joins TRBV18 to TRBJ2-1; TCRdb's assignment of TRBD2 cannot be checked, as there is no DNA. Germline CDR1 KGHSH, CDR2 LQKENI. This CDR3 has 17 amino acids. This entry has no DNA. The CDR3 protein is CASSPSAPGRGNNEQFF.